This TCR beta chain comes out of a study of blood T cell repertoires in COVID-19. The V segment lost 3 bases and the J segment 5 bases; nucleotides outside the gene matches: 4. Germline V lookup: CDR1 SGHRS, CDR2 YFSETQ. The CDR3 has 15 residues. TCRdb's table, derived via immunoSEQ multiplex PCR, lists solely in-frame clones and lacks some. Among about 360,000 clones listed, around 87% were seen once. The clonotype originates from a human donor in a cohort sampled during active COVID-19. This chain joins TRBV5-1 and TRBJ2-1; TRBD2 matches at 11 bases. Sequencing was done on a sample of peripheral blood. DNA of the CDR3: TGCGCCAGCAGCTCTATAGCGGGAGGGGACAATGAGCAGTTCTTC. This gives the protein CASSSIAGGDNEQFF. Filled out from reference TRBV5-1 and TRBJ2-1, the complete variable domain reads KAGVTQTPRYLIKTRGQQVTLSCSPISGHRSVSWYQQTPGQGLQFLFEYFSETQRNKGNFPGRFSGRQFSNSRSEMNVSTLELGDSALYLCASSSIAGGDNEQFFGPGTRLTVL.